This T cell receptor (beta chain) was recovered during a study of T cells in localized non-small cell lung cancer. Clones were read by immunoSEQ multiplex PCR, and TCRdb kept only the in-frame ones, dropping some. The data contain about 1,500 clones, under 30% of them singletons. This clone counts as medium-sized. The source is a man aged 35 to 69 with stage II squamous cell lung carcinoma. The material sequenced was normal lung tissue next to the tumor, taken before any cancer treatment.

This CDR3 is CASSSRVINYGYTF. The CDR3 region has the DNA TGTGCCAGCAGTTCCAGGGTCATTAACTATGGCTACACCTTC. This chain connects TRBV6-8 to TRBJ1-2, with a possible D match to TRBD1 (5 bases). CDR1 MNHGY and CDR2 SAAAGT come from the germline V gene. V dropped 4 bases and J dropped 1 base, with 10 bases sitting between them. CDR3 length equals 14 residues.